These 5 T cell receptor beta chains originate from one sample sequenced in a study of T cell changes during pregnancy in multiple sclerosis. The repertoire was sequenced with immunoSEQ multiplex PCR; TCRdb's copy has only in-frame clones and lacks some. The table includes over 50,000 clones, approximately 87% detected once. The source material was peripheral blood from another person, used as feeder cells. The receptors derive from a human donor whose cells served as feeder cells for cultures in a pregnancy study.

As DNA, the CDR3 is TGTGCCAGCTCACCGGTCTCAGTTAACACCGGGGAGCTGTTTTTT. The encoded protein is CASSPVSVNTGELFF. The chain is built from TRBV18 and TRBJ2-2; no firm D call. V was pared by 3 bases and J by 2 bases, with 10 bases between. This CDR3 has 15 amino acids. The V gene's germline CDR1 is KGHSH and CDR2 LQKENI.

This sequence joins TRBV5-5 and TRBJ1-5, with D unclear. V was trimmed by 0 bases and J by 7 bases, leaving 8 bases between them. Per germline, CDR1 SGHKS and CDR2 YYEKEE (reference sequence). The CDR3 is 13 amino acids. CDR3 sequence: CASSLDLEQPQHF. Here the CDR3 DNA reads TGTGCCAGCAGCTTGGATCTAGAACAGCCCCAGCATTTT.

This clone was seen a handful of times. V gene TRBV4-3 combines with J gene TRBJ2-5; a weak D match, TRBD1 (6 bases). Germline values: CDR1 LGHNA, CDR2 YSLEER. The CDR3 runs to 16 residues. With 0 bases removed from V and 5 bases from J, the gap between germline ends came to 16 bases. The chain's CDR3 is CASSQDAGQRGETQYF. The CDR3 DNA reads as TGCGCCAGCAGCCAAGATGCGGGCCAGAGGGGGGAGACCCAGTACTTC.

The V call is TRBV18, the J call TRBJ2-7, with 8 nucleotides matching TRBD1. The germline V gene encodes CDR1 KGHSH and CDR2 LQKENI. This CDR3 comprises 16 residues. The V segment lost 6 bases and the J segment 4 bases; nucleotides outside the gene matches: 14. The CDR3 region is CASSPLSGQVRYEQYF. CDR3 in DNA: TGTGCCAGCTCGCCGCTGTCGGGACAGGTGCGTTACGAGCAGTACTTC.

The chain combines TRBV30 with TRBJ2-7; no definite D call. In germline, CDR1 is GTSNPN, CDR2 SVGIG (reference sequence). CDR3 length equals 12 residues. Trimming left V 3 bases short and J 6 bases short, with 12 bases between. CDR3 region: CAWSPTPGEQYF. CDR3 bases: TGTGCCTGGAGCCCGACCCCTGGCGAGCAGTACTTC.